The present entry profiles one TCR beta chain with its context. Its antigen is undetermined. These data are taken from a study of metastatic and nonmetastatic thyroid tumors. In the study overall: Malignant and benign thyroid patients had repertoires compared in peripheral blood and tumor or nodule tissue. Points from the study as a whole: A significant increase in TCR beta diversity was reportedly seen in malignant thyroid tumors relative to benign nodules, in blood and tumor.

This CDR3 is 17 amino acids long. Trimming cost V 6 bases and J 7 bases; bases outside gene matches: 15. In germline, CDR1 is MNHNS, CDR2 SASEGT. All patients were treatment-naive before thyroid surgery. Original handling: A papillary thyroid cancer distant-metastasis classifier was built from CDR3 differences across clinicopathological groups. With MiXCR, TCRdb called clones anew from the PCR reads. The V and J calls were not made by the authors but by TCRdb's processing. This sample has about 20,000 clones, with under 30% found just once. The clonotype was recovered from a male donor with papillary thyroid cancer or a benign thyroid nodule (not recorded which). Some clones in this sample may be carry-over from other donors' samples. This chain uses TRBV6-1 with TRBJ1-6; TRBD1 aligns across 7 bases. Sequencing used tumor tissue. The CDR3 loop reads CASRGFVIGGENSPLHF. CDR3 bases: TGTGCCAGCAGGGGGTTTGTTATAGGGGGCGAAAATTCACCCCTCCACTTT.